One sample yielded the 20 T cell receptor beta chains listed below, sequenced in a study of T cells in tuberculosis. Cells were sorted from thawed PBMC rested overnight and stained with GMM-loaded CD1B tetramer, viability dye and anti-CD3. The CD1B tetramers carried C32 glucose monomycolate purified from Rhodococcus equi. Data came from immunoSEQ multiplex PCR; TCRdb stores just in-frame clones and leaves some out. The data show some 90,000 clones, more than 75% seen once. Sequenced: CD1b-GMM tetramer-negative cells sorted from PBMCs. Receptor source: an adult woman with latent tuberculosis.

The rearrangement links TRBV5-4 to TRBJ2-7, with 7 bases that match TRBD2. Per germline, CDR1 SGHNT and CDR2 YYREEE (reference sequence). The CDR3 loop spans 16 amino acids. The V segment lost 5 bases and the J segment 2 bases; nucleotides outside the gene matches: 13. The CDR3 protein is CASSRPGPRGAYEQYF. The DNA of the CDR3 is TGTGCCAGCAGTCGCCCCGGTCCCCGGGGGGCCTACGAGCAGTACTTC.

The chain couples TRBV28 to TRBJ2-3; D possibly corresponds to TRBD2 (5 bases). The CDR3 sequence is 17 residues long. Trimming left V 6 bases short and J 0 bases short, with 19 bases between. Germline CDR1 is MDHEN and CDR2 is SYDVKM. CDR3 loop: CASSPRPGYSSTDTQYF. The CDR3 DNA is TGTGCCAGCAGCCCACGTCCGGGGTACTCTAGCACAGATACGCAGTATTTT.

The genes are TRBV5-4 and TRBJ2-7, with D perhaps matching TRBD2 (5 bases). CDR3 length: 12 residues. Trimming took off 2 bases at V and 6 bases at J, with 9 bases between the two ends. From germline, CDR1 is SGHNT and CDR2 YYREEE (reference sequence). This chain's CDR3 is CASSFPGSEQYV. CDR3 sequence (DNA): TGTGCCAGCAGCTTCCCGGGGAGCGAGCAGTACGTC.

The rearrangement links TRBV29-1 to TRBJ2-1; 10 nucleotides agree with TRBD1. CDR1 SQVTM and CDR2 ANQGSEA come from the germline V gene. The CDR3 is made up of 12 amino acids. Germline trimming cut 7 bases from V and 7 bases from J; bases unmatched to any gene: 4. The CDR3 is CSAGTGVNEQFF. Written as DNA, the CDR3 is TGCAGCGCCGGGACAGGGGTAAATGAGCAGTTCTTC.

The chain joins TRBV5-6 to TRBJ1-2; 9 bases are shared with TRBD1. The CDR3 is 16 residues long. The V and J ends lost 1 base and 2 bases, in that order; junction bases with no gene match: 6. Germline-derived CDR1 and CDR2 are SGHDT and YYEEEE. CDR3 nucleotides: TGTGCCAGCAGCTTGCTTGGACAGGGGTTAAACTATGGCTACACCTTC. Translation: CASSLLGQGLNYGYTF.

The V and J genes are TRBV2 and TRBJ2-3; D gene ambiguous. The V end lost 6 bases, the J end lost 2 bases, and 9 bases lay between the germline ends. The CDR3 runs to 13 residues. Germline lookup yields CDR1 SNHLY and CDR2 FYNNEI. CDR3 sequence: CASSGDITDTQYF. DNA for the CDR3: TGTGCCAGCAGCGGCGACATCACAGATACGCAGTATTTT.

CDR3 in DNA: TGTGCCAGCAGCCGGGTTCGGAGGGGAGTGTATCAGCCCCAGCATTTT. It encodes CASSRVRRGVYQPQHF. The genes are TRBV14 and TRBJ1-5, with D maybe TRBD1 (5 bases). CDR1 and CDR2 (germline): SGHDN, FVKESK. This CDR3 contains 16 residues. The V end was cut by 4 bases, the J end by 5 bases, with 18 bases between.

The gene calls are TRBV7-2 and TRBJ1-2; TRBD1 aligns across 9 bases. CDR1 is SGHTA, CDR2 FQGNSA, per germline. V lost 5 bases and J lost 5; bases outside the gene matches: 12. There are 16 residues in the CDR3. The CDR3 is CASSPRDRDWGYGYTF. The CDR3 DNA sequence: TGTGCCAGCAGCCCCCGGGACAGGGATTGGGGGTATGGCTACACCTTC.

The V call is TRBV15, the J call TRBJ1-2; 10 bases line up with TRBD1. The CDR3 is made up of 14 amino acids. The V and J ends lost 5 bases and 5 bases, in that order; junction bases with no gene match: 5. Germline V CDR1 and CDR2: LNHNV, YYDKDF (reference sequence). The CDR3 nucleotides are TGTGCCACCAGCGGACAGGGGGTAGGGTATGGCTACACCTTC. Residues: CATSGQGVGYGYTF.

This clone was observed a handful of times. This chain links TRBV11-3 with TRBJ2-2, with D tentatively TRBD1 (6 bases). The CDR3 has 16 residues. The V and J ends lost 5 bases and 0 bases respectively, with 13 bases between them. Germline V CDR1 and CDR2: SGHNT, YENEEA. The CDR3 DNA is TGTGCCAGCAGCCCCTGGACAGATACGAACACCGGGGAGCTGTTTTTT. Translating gives CASSPWTDTNTGELFF.

The gene calls are TRBV5-6 and TRBJ2-6; possibly TRBD2 for D (5 bases). V dropped 4 bases and J dropped 9 bases, with 11 bases sitting between them. Germline lookup yields CDR1 SGHDT and CDR2 YYEEEE. The length of the CDR3 is 13 residues. This CDR3 is CASSVHRGNVLTF. DNA of the CDR3: TGTGCCAGCAGCGTCCACCGGGGCAACGTCCTGACTTTC.

The chain couples TRBV5-1 to TRBJ2-2; no reliable D call. This CDR3 has 12 amino acids. V lost 1 base to trimming and J lost 8 bases, with 6 bases between them. Per germline, CDR1 SGHRS and CDR2 YFSETQ. The CDR3 DNA follows: TGCGCCAGCAGCTTGACGCAGGGGGAGCTGTTTTTT. Protein: CASSLTQGELFF.

This clone was seen just once. V and J are TRBV2 and TRBJ2-7; 7 positions match TRBD1. Germline assignment: CDR1 SNHLY and CDR2 FYNNEI. CDR3 size: 14 residues. The junction had 4 bases not matched to a gene; V was cut back by 2 bases and J by 3 bases. CDR3: CASSETGTDYEQYF. The DNA of the CDR3 is TGTGCCAGCAGTGAAACCGGGACAGACTACGAGCAGTACTTC.

V gene TRBV4-2 combines with J gene TRBJ1-5; no reliable D call. The germline gives CDR1 LGHNA, CDR2 YNFKEQ. The CDR3 totals 15 residues. V dropped 0 bases and J dropped 9 bases, with 15 bases sitting between them. In DNA, the CDR3 is TGTGCCAGCAGCCAAGATGGTATAGGTGGAGGGCCCCAGCATTTT. It specifies CASSQDGIGGGPQHF.

This clone was counted a few times. V is TRBV5-1 and J is TRBJ1-4; no definite D call. The CDR3 spans 14 residues. Per the germline V gene, CDR1 is SGHRS and CDR2 is YFSETQ. V dropped 5 bases and J dropped 1 base, with 9 bases sitting between them. CDR3 region: CASSPGRTNEKLFF. In nucleotides, the CDR3 is TGCGCCAGCAGTCCGGGGAGAACTAATGAAAAACTGTTTTTT.

The chain is built from TRBV9 and TRBJ1-3, with TRBD1 matching over 7 bases. This CDR3 is 17 amino acids long. Germline values: CDR1 SGDLS, CDR2 YYNGEE. Trimming took 3 bases from V and 0 from J; bases not matched to a gene: 9. The CDR3, as DNA: TGTGCCAGCAGCGCCGGACAGGTTCTTAGCTCTGGAAACACCATATATTTT. This gives the protein CASSAGQVLSSGNTIYF.

The chain is built from TRBV28 and TRBJ1-1, with 7 bases identical to TRBD1. Germline V gene data show CDR1 as MDHEN and CDR2 as SYDVKM. The CDR3 runs 15 residues. Trimming removed 4 bases from V and 4 bases from J; junction bases left unmatched: 9. The CDR3 bases are TGTGCCAGCAGTTGGGATACAGGGGTGGGCACTGAAGCTTTCTTT. Translating gives CASSWDTGVGTEAFF.

This chain joins TRBV28 and TRBJ2-3; 9 bases are a match to TRBD2. The J segment lost 2 bases and the V segment lost 1 base, leaving 7 bases of the junction unmatched. CDR1 is MDHEN, CDR2 SYDVKM, per germline. This CDR3 is 17 amino acids long. In nucleotides, the CDR3 is TGTGCCAGCAGTTTATCCCCTAGCGGGGTATCCACAGATACGCAGTATTTT. Its protein is CASSLSPSGVSTDTQYF.

The V gene is TRBV21-1, the J gene TRBJ2-1; the table names TRBD2, a call not compared with the DNA. TRBV21-1 is described as a pseudogene. This CDR3 region has 18 residues. CDR3 sequence: CASSAFTGPLASYNEQFF. In DNA form, the CDR3 reads TGTGCCAGCAGCGCATTTACCGGGCCCCTAGCCTCCTACAATGAGCAGTTCTTC.

The chain is built from TRBV10-3 and TRBJ1-2; D is perhaps TRBD1 (6 bases). The CDR3 spans 13 residues. Trimming took off 4 bases at V and 8 bases at J, with 14 bases between the two ends. CDR1 and CDR2 (germline): ENHRY, SYGVKD. The CDR3 DNA sequence: TGTGCCATCAGTGGGGTTCAGGGGAACGGCTACACCTTC. As protein: CAISGVQGNGYTF.